This TCR beta chain was found in a study of blood T cell repertoires in COVID-19. Study-level background: Acute and convalescent COVID-19 samples came from the United States, Italy and Spain.

This clone was picked up one time. Germline values: CDR1 MNHNY, CDR2 SVGAGI (reference sequence). The CDR3 covers 16 residues. V lost 5 bases, J lost 9 bases, and 16 bases stayed unmatched. Data came from immunoSEQ multiplex PCR; TCRdb stores just in-frame clones and leaves some out. The sample carries roughly 380,000 clones, roughly 90% recorded once. V and J are TRBV6-6 and TRBJ2-1; 7 positions match TRBD2. The clonotype was recovered from a woman in her thirties or forties with COVID-19, enrolled during active disease. The sequenced sample consisted of peripheral blood. This chain's CDR3 is CASSRAFPGGASEQFF. For the CDR3, the DNA is TGTGCCAGCAGTCGTGCCTTTCCGGGGGGAGCGAGTGAGCAGTTCTTC.